Listed here is a single TCR beta chain. As handled by the study authors: Nucleated cell number was recorded as an estimate derived from reference gene primer amplification. Here immunoSEQ multiplex PCR was the method, and the copy in TCRdb shows in-frame clones only, minus some. That table gives V, J and clone size, and the DNA gave D and trimming. Among roughly 160,000 clones listed, around 90% were seen once. This sample was included in a study of blood T cell repertoires in COVID-19. There are 17 residues in the CDR3. Unmatched junction bases numbered 12, after V lost 6 bases and J lost 1 base. In germline, CDR1 is ENHRY, CDR2 SYGVKD.

This chain uses TRBV10-3 with TRBJ1-1; 9 positions agree with TRBD1. This clonotype was sampled from a man aged 55 to 70 with acute or convalescent COVID-19. Sequences were obtained from peripheral blood. In DNA form, the CDR3 reads TGTGCCATCAGCTCTGACAGGGGGTTCTTAGAGAACACTGAAGCTTTCTTT. Amino acids: CAISSDRGFLENTEAFF.